Presented here are 20 T cell receptor beta chains from one specimen sequenced in a study of technical replicates of blood from a few donors. The protocol was immunoSEQ multiplex PCR, while the TCRdb copy is restricted to in-frame clones and leaves out a portion. The table shows over 50,000 clones, with approximately 97% occurring only once. Sequenced input: T cells isolated from PBMCs. These receptors all stem from a human donor in good health.

This sequence joins TRBV19 and TRBJ2-5; tentative D call: TRBD2 (5 bases). V lost 10 bases, J lost 5 bases, and 11 bases lay in between. The V gene's germline CDR1 is LNHDA and CDR2 SQIVND (reference sequence). CDR3 length: 11 amino acids. CDR3 residues: CATHSGETQYF. Written as DNA, the CDR3 is TGTGCCACCCACTCGGGGGAGACCCAGTACTTC.

The V call is TRBV11-3, the J call TRBJ2-2, with TRBD2 identical over 13 bases. The CDR3 is 16 amino acids. Losses at the gene ends were 6 bases for V and 3 bases for J; bases not matched to a gene: 4. CDR1 SGHNT and CDR2 YENEEA come from the germline V gene. CDR3 sequence (DNA): TGTGCCAGCAGAGAGACTAGCGGGGGGCACACCGGGGAGCTGTTTTTT. Translation gives CASRETSGGHTGELFF.

This chain connects TRBV15 to TRBJ2-5; 9 bases map to TRBD2. CDR1 LNHNV and CDR2 YYDKDF come from the germline V gene (reference sequence). CDR3 length equals 17 residues. Trimming took 1 base from V and 5 from J; bases not matched to a gene: 11. The CDR3 coding sequence is TGTGCCACCAGCAGAGTCCCTCGGCGGGAGGGAGGGGAGACCCAGTACTTC. Its protein is CATSRVPRREGGETQYF.

V is TRBV4-1 and J is TRBJ1-2, with TRBD1 matching 10 bases. The CDR3 has 15 amino acids. CDR1 is MGHRA and CDR2 is YSYEKL in the germline V gene. V dropped 4 bases and J dropped 3; count of bases not matched to a gene: 5. CDR3 residues: CASSPWTGGDYGYTF. CDR3 bases: TGCGCCAGCAGCCCTTGGACAGGGGGGGACTATGGCTACACCTTC.

V gene TRBV30 combines with J gene TRBJ1-1; D gene uncertain. CDR3 length equals 14 residues. The germline V and J ends were trimmed by 4 bases and 1 base, with 13 bases remaining between them. CDR1 is GTSNPN, CDR2 SVGIG, per germline (reference sequence). Written as DNA, the CDR3 is TGTGCCTGGACCCTGGGAGCCGGGAACACTGAAGCTTTCTTT. Translated, it gives CAWTLGAGNTEAFF. Based on the CDR3 plus reference TRBV30 and TRBJ1-1, the full variable domain is SQTIHQWPATLVQPVGSPLSLECTVEGTSNPNLYWYRQAAGRGLQLLFYSVGIGQISSEVPQNLSASRPQDRQFILSSKKLLLSDSGFYLCAWTLGAGNTEAFFGQGTRLTVV.

V and J are TRBV19 and TRBJ1-5; D gene uncertain. CDR3 size: 17 residues. The V end was cut by 1 base, the J end by 0 bases, with 13 bases between. Germline CDR1 is LNHDA and CDR2 is SQIVND (reference sequence). The CDR3 spells CASSIVAGQDSNQPQHF. The CDR3 DNA reads as TGTGCCAGTAGTATAGTCGCTGGGCAGGATAGCAATCAGCCCCAGCATTTT.

The chain links TRBV19 to TRBJ1-5; TRBD1 agrees at 7 bases. Trimming took 7 bases from V and 5 from J; bases not matched to a gene: 11. Germline values: CDR1 LNHDA, CDR2 SQIVND (reference sequence). The CDR3 runs to 15 residues. The CDR3 DNA is TGTGCCAGTACCACACAAGCCCAGGGGGATCAGCCCCAGCATTTT. Translating gives CASTTQAQGDQPQHF.

The chain has TRBV11-3 and TRBJ1-2; 8 positions agree with TRBD1. V dropped 5 bases and J dropped 0; count of bases not matched to a gene: 5. The CDR3 is 15 amino acids. Germline-derived CDR1 and CDR2 are SGHNT and YENEEA. The CDR3 sequence is CASSRTGQANYGYTF. DNA of the CDR3: TGTGCCAGCAGCCGGACAGGGCAAGCTAACTATGGCTACACCTTC. The full variable domain, in which reference TRBV11-3 and TRBJ1-2 provide the parts outside the CDR3, is EAGVVQSPRYKIIEKKQPVAFWCNPISGHNTLYWYLQNLGQGPELLIRYENEEAVDDSQLPKDRFSAERLKGVDSTLKIQPAELGDSAVYLCASSRTGQANYGYTFGSGTRLTVV.

The V and J genes are TRBV28 and TRBJ2-7, with 10 bases matching TRBD2. CDR1 MDHEN and CDR2 SYDVKM come from the germline V gene. V dropped 4 bases and J dropped 0; count of bases not matched to a gene: 6. This CDR3 region has 16 residues. The CDR3 region is CASSSPEREGSYEQYF. The CDR3 bases are TGTGCCAGCAGTTCCCCAGAGCGGGAGGGCTCCTACGAGCAGTACTTC.

This clone was picked up one time. DNA of the CDR3: TGTGCCAGCAGCTTCGGGAGCGGGAACTACGAGCAGTACTTC. It codes for CASSFGSGNYEQYF. The genes are TRBV13 and TRBJ2-7, with TRBD2 matching 7 bases. Germline CDR1 is PRHDT and CDR2 is FYEKMQ (reference sequence). This CDR3 has 14 residues. Trimming cost V 3 bases and J 3 bases; bases outside gene matches: 5. Together with reference TRBV13 and TRBJ2-7, the CDR3 gives the full variable domain: AAGVIQSPRHLIKEKRETATLKCYPIPRHDTVYWYQQGPGQDPQFLISFYEKMQSDKGSIPDRFSAQQFSDYHSELNMSSLELGDSALYFCASSFGSGNYEQYFGPGTRLTVT.

The genes are TRBV11-2 and TRBJ1-2; possibly TRBD1 for D (5 bases). This CDR3 spans 16 amino acids. The germline CDR1 and CDR2 sequences are SGHAT and FQNNGV. The V and J ends lost 5 bases and 6 bases respectively, with 22 bases between them. DNA for the CDR3: TGTGCCAGCAGCACCCCCACGAGGACACTTAGAGATGGCTACACCTTC. The encoded protein is CASSTPTRTLRDGYTF.

This chain connects TRBV2 to TRBJ2-3; TRBD2 aligns across 11 bases. Unmatched junction bases numbered 11, after V lost 4 bases and J lost 11 bases. CDR3 length: 15 residues. Germline assignment: CDR1 SNHLY and CDR2 FYNNEI. For the CDR3, the DNA is TGTGCCAGCAGTGTCACTAGCGGGGGATCTATGGGGCAGTATTTT. Translation gives CASSVTSGGSMGQYF. Full variable domain (missing parts from reference TRBV2 and TRBJ2-3): EPEVTQTPSHQVTQMGQEVILRCVPISNHLYFYWYRQILGQKVEFLVSFYNNEISEKSEIFDDQFSVERPDGSNFTLKIRSTKLEDSAMYFCASSVTSGGSMGQYFGPGTRLTVL.

The J gene is TRBJ1-4, the V gene TRBV7-9, with D maybe TRBD1 (5 bases). CDR1 is SEHNR, CDR2 FQNEAQ, per germline (reference sequence). CDR3 length equals 15 residues. V dropped 7 bases and J dropped 0 bases, with 12 bases sitting between them. CDR3 loop: CASTPRGSTNEKLFF. For the CDR3, the DNA is TGTGCCAGCACCCCTCGGGGGTCAACTAATGAAAAACTGTTTTTT.

This chain uses TRBV11-2 with TRBJ1-2; D gene ambiguous. Trimming shortened V by 4 bases and J by 5 bases, and 11 bases separated the two germline ends. The germline gives CDR1 SGHAT, CDR2 FQNNGV. CDR3 length: 13 residues. CDR3 protein: CASSSDTRYGYTF. In DNA, the CDR3 is TGTGCCAGCAGCTCTGACACAAGATATGGCTACACCTTC.

This chain links TRBV28 with TRBJ1-2, with 7 bases matching TRBD1. The germline CDR1 and CDR2 sequences are MDHEN and SYDVKM. The CDR3 consists of 13 residues. J lost 8 bases, V lost 7 bases, and 10 bases had no gene match. The CDR3 loop is CASIKGASGGYTF. The CDR3 nucleotides read TGTGCCAGCATCAAGGGGGCATCAGGAGGCTACACCTTC.

J is TRBJ1-2 and V is TRBV6-1; 7 bases are shared with TRBD1. The CDR3 totals 16 residues. V was clipped by 4 bases and J by 2 bases; unmatched bases: 10. The germline V gene has CDR1 MNHNS and CDR2 SASEGT. The CDR3 protein is CASSGLGQVTNYGYTF. CDR3 nucleotides: TGTGCCAGCAGTGGACTTGGACAGGTGACAAACTATGGCTACACCTTC.

V usage is TRBV28 and J usage is TRBJ2-7, with D possibly matching TRBD2 (6 bases). Trimming took 7 bases from V and 4 from J, leaving 17 bases between them. The CDR3 runs 14 residues. Germline loops: CDR1 MDHEN, CDR2 SYDVKM. CDR3 loop: CASNGAGPEYEQYF. In DNA form, the CDR3 reads TGTGCCAGCAACGGGGCGGGACCGGAATACGAGCAGTACTTC.

V gene TRBV29-1 combines with J gene TRBJ2-5; D not certain. Germline V gene sequence: CDR1 SQVTM, CDR2 ANQGSEA. The length of the CDR3 is 14 residues. V lost 6 bases, J lost 5 bases, and 19 bases lay in between. The CDR3 reads CSVFDSGSGETQYF. CDR3 in DNA: TGCAGCGTCTTTGACTCTGGAAGTGGGGAGACCCAGTACTTC.

V and J are TRBV14 and TRBJ1-6, with D unresolved. The CDR3 sequence is 14 residues long. Trimming pared 4 bases from V and 1 base from J, leaving 5 bases between. The germline V gene has CDR1 SGHDN and CDR2 FVKESK. CDR3 nucleotides: TGTGCCAGCAGCCCACTTTCCTATAATTCACCCCTCCACTTT. Amino acids: CASSPLSYNSPLHF.

The V call is TRBV6-6, the J call TRBJ2-7, with 11 bases matching TRBD2. In germline, CDR1 is MNHNY, CDR2 SVGAGI (reference sequence). V gave up 5 bases and J gave up 6 bases; unmatched junction bases: 6. CDR3 length: 14 residues. The CDR3, as DNA: TGTGCCAGCAGTCCGACTAGCGGGATTGGCGAGCAGTACTTC. This encodes CASSPTSGIGEQYF.